This TCR beta chain was obtained from a study of cytomegalovirus exposure and HLA in healthy donors. In its sample, this clone was seen once. Its antigen is not known. Whole-study findings and limits: An assumption of roughly uniform sequencing depth across donors underlay the presence/absence analyses.

The PCR used 60 Vbeta and 13 Jbeta primers. The method was immunoSEQ multiplex PCR; TCRdb's version includes in-frame clones alone and lacks a portion of them. The sample lists 150,000 to 200,000 clones; approximately 83% were seen once. Sequencing was carried out using PBMCs. This TCR came from a woman aged 18-35 years in good health and CMV-seronegative.

CDR3 amino acids: CASSTGGLEAFF. The CDR3 nucleotides read TGTGCCAGCAGCACCGGGGGTCTCGAAGCTTTCTTT. The chain recombines TRBV6-5 with TRBJ1-1; TRBD1 might be the D (5 bases). This CDR3 spans 12 amino acids. CDR1 and CDR2 from the germline V gene are MNHEY and SVGAGI. V lost 6 bases, J lost 8 bases, and 13 bases lay in between.